This T cell receptor (beta chain) comes out of a study of quantifying T cell responses using KT2 cells. Looking at the study overall: RNA was reverse transcribed with TCR alpha and beta constant-region primers.

An oligo carrying a UMI was ligated to the cDNA 3' end. An equimolar mix of RC1.1 and RC1.2 primed the beta chain across TRBC1 and TRBC2. Starting with the second PCR, alpha and beta TCR chains went through separate processing. TCRdb called the UMI-ligation and nested PCR reads again in MiXCR, with one record for every CDR3 protein. The repertoire holds tens of thousands of distinct CDR3 sequences, with roughly an eighth as singletons. Trimming shortened V by 6 bases and J by 7 bases, and 16 bases separated the two germline ends. The CDR3 extends over 14 amino acids. KT2, a clone with a known TCR, was spiked into unfractionated PBMC. KT2 cells were mixed with fixed PBMC numbers at varying ratios. Findings and caveats of the study: The number of KT2 alpha and beta sequences was a linear function of input KT2 cells.

The sample holds many counts of this clonotype. The antigen is not known. Sequenced input: PBMCs spiked with cells of the T cell clone KT2. This clonotype originated in a human donor. The V gene is TRBV12-3 or TRBV12-4, the J gene TRBJ2-1; TRBD2 is a possible D gene (6 bases). In DNA, the CDR3 is TGTGCCAGCAGCCCGTATGGGGGGAATAATGAGCAGTTCTTC. Translated, it gives CASSPYGGNNEQFF.